In this sample, the clone carrying this T cell receptor beta chain turned up many times. Its antigen is undetermined. The CDR3 is 14 amino acids. Germline V gene lookup returns CDR1 SGHAT and CDR2 FQNNGV. Trimming removed 0 bases from V and 8 bases from J, with 13 bases in between. These data originate in a study of blood T cells in healthy people across ages. The use of a sample-barcoded 5' primer and a J-beta primer mix characterized a second PCR of roughly 7 to 11 cycles. The template-switch adaptor, which had 12 random nucleotides, put a tag on each cDNA molecule. TCRdb processed the 5' RACE reads anew with MiXCR; each CDR3 protein has one entry. The profile shows roughly 800,000 distinct CDR3 sequences, 25% to 30% of them singletons. Healthy Russian Caucasian donors spanned ages about 6 to 90 years. Study-wide results and limits: Higher diversity, along with more naive CD4+ cells, distinguished long-lived donors from aged donors.

The same specimen was also included in a second study, on T cells of mothers and their children. That work adds: Thymic selection, a shaping force on TCR recombination output, acts similarly in related and unrelated pairs.

The receptor's source is a boy between 10 and 17 years old in good health. The V and J genes are TRBV11-2 and TRBJ1-1; no reliable D call. Sequencing used blood. The DNA of the CDR3 is TGTGCCAGCAGCTTAGATCCAGCCCGGAAGGAAGCTTTCTTT. Its protein product is CASSLDPARKEAFF.